This T cell receptor beta chain was recorded in a study of OX40 agonist ivuxolimab in advanced cancers. General study results and limits: Averaging showed that CD8+ T cells had more expanded clones than CD4+ did.

Clones were sequenced by immunoSEQ multiplex PCR, and TCRdb holds only the in-frame ones, with some missing. The sample lists more than 95,000 clones; roughly nine tenths were seen once. Germline CDR1 is SNHLY and CDR2 is FYNNEI. This CDR3 has 15 amino acids. Trimming took 3 bases from V and 4 from J, leaving 13 bases between them. As regards this clone: Its antigen is not known.

This sequence joins TRBV2 and TRBJ2-1; D possibly corresponds to TRBD1 (6 bases). This clonotype was obtained from an adult with an advanced solid tumor such as melanoma, head and neck, liver or kidney cancer. The sample here was CD4+ or CD8+ T cells sorted from blood, taken in a trial of the OX40 agonist ivuxolimab. CDR3 sequence: CASSEEDSLYNEQFF. The CDR3 DNA reads TGTGCCAGCAGTGAGGAGGACAGCTTATACAATGAGCAGTTCTTC.